This paragraph covers one TCR beta chain sequence. Its matching antigen is unknown. The source of the sample is a study of PD-1 blockade in classical Hodgkin lymphoma. Findings and limits, study-wide: Lower baseline TCR diversity marked trial partial responders and progressors.

Every one of the patients relapsed after autologous stem cell transplantation (brentuximab vedotin exposure was variable). V lost 6 bases and J lost 6; bases outside the gene matches: 7. The CDR3 consists of 13 residues. The germline gives CDR1 MGHDK, CDR2 SYGVNS. Using immunoSEQ multiplex PCR, the repertoire was profiled, and TCRdb retains in-frame clones only, with some absent. The table lists some 23,000 clones, around 86% of them singletons, with around 19% in the top ten. The genes are TRBV25-1 and TRBJ2-7; TRBD1 matches at 8 bases. This sequence originates from a human donor with classical Hodgkin lymphoma. Here the sequenced sample was peripheral blood mononuclear cells (PBMCs), taken before the second cycle of nivolumab. CDR3 sequence reads: CASSRTGGPEQYF. The CDR3 nucleotides read TGTGCCAGCAGCCGTACAGGGGGTCCCGAGCAGTACTTC.